What follows are 2 T cell receptor beta chains derived from one specimen sequenced in a study of Ad26.COV2.S vaccination and SARS-CoV-2 variants. The treatment here: approximately 18 received Ad26.COV2.S at low or high dose, single or two shots; about five received placebo; per-sample allocation not given. Samples were taken on day 63 after the first vaccine or placebo injection. Data came from immunoSEQ multiplex PCR; TCRdb stores just in-frame clones and leaves some out. Of 350,000 to 400,000 clones in the sample, around nine tenths were seen once. Sequences were derived from peripheral blood, sampled in a trial of Ad26.COV2.S vaccine versus placebo. Source of these receptors: a person aged 18-65 years who received the Ad26.COV2.S COVID-19 vaccine or a placebo.

The chain carries TRBV7-2 and TRBJ1-4; perhaps TRBD1 as D (5 bases). There are 15 residues in the CDR3. The germline V gene has CDR1 SGHTA and CDR2 FQGNSA. Trimming pared 1 base from V and 0 bases from J, leaving 6 bases between. CDR3 protein: CASSLGGTTNEKLFF. DNA of the CDR3: TGTGCCAGCAGCTTAGGGGGCACAACTAATGAAAAACTGTTTTTT.

The V and J genes are TRBV10-1 and TRBJ1-3; 7 bases are shared with TRBD1. V was clipped by 6 bases and J by 1 base; unmatched bases: 3. The germline gives CDR1 WNHNN, CDR2 SYGVQD (reference sequence). This CDR3 has 14 amino acids. CDR3 protein: CASSLGQSGNTIYF. The CDR3 coding sequence is TGCGCCAGCAGCCTGGGACAGTCTGGAAACACCATATATTTT.